This T cell receptor beta chain is from a study of blood T cells in healthy people across ages. Overall study findings and caveats: In long-lived donors, naive CD4+ cell counts and diversity exceeded those of aged donors.

The extraction recovered at least 6 micrograms of total RNA per sample. Concerning this clonotype itself: Its antigen is currently unknown.

The authors ran a second PCR of about 6 to 11 cycles using a sample-barcoded 5' primer and a J-beta primer mix. A template-switch adaptor containing 12 random nucleotides labeled each cDNA molecule. From each sample, at least 3 million paired-end reads containing CDR3 were obtained. TCRdb used MiXCR to reprocess the 5' RACE reads, holding one entry per CDR3 protein. The table has roughly 1,800,000 distinct CDR3 sequences, approximately 50% seen once. Germline-derived CDR1 and CDR2 are SEHNR and FQNEAQ (reference sequence). Trimming took 10 bases from V and 2 from J; bases not matched to a gene: 9. This CDR3 comprises 14 residues.

The chain is built from TRBV7-9 and TRBJ2-3, with TRBD1 matching 7 bases. This TCR was recovered from a woman aged 40 to 49 in good health. The sample taken for sequencing was blood. CDR3 nucleotide sequence: TGTGCCACCGAACAGGGGTTGTTCACAGATACGCAGTATTTT. Its translation is CATEQGLFTDTQYF.